The 18 T cell receptor beta chains below were found in one sample sequenced in a study of cytomegalovirus exposure and HLA in healthy donors. Vbeta (60) and Jbeta (13) primers were used in the PCR. This table comes from immunoSEQ multiplex PCR, and its TCRdb copy is limited to in-frame clones, with some not included. The table includes roughly 93,000 clones, roughly three quarters detected once. The material sequenced was PBMCs. The origin of the receptors is a man aged 35-49 years in good health and CMV-seronegative.

CDR3 region: CASSPSGTFGSVLFF. CDR3 sequence (DNA): TGTGCCAGCAGTCCCTCCGGGACTTTCGGCTCTGTTCTGTTTTTT. The chain has TRBV6-5 and TRBJ1-4, with a tentative D call TRBD1 (5 bases). CDR1 MNHEY and CDR2 SVGAGI come from the germline V gene. Trimming cost V 5 bases and J 14 bases, with 24 bases left between them. CDR3 length: 15 residues.

The V and J genes are TRBV4-1 and TRBJ1-1; D gene ambiguous. Germline loops: CDR1 MGHRA, CDR2 YSYEKL. The CDR3 spans 16 residues. V gave up 6 bases and J gave up 0 bases, with 17 bases separating them. Here the CDR3 reads CASRSHRNLMNTEAFF. The CDR3, as DNA: TGCGCCAGCAGATCTCACAGAAATTTAATGAACACTGAAGCTTTCTTT.

This clone came up a few times. The rearrangement links TRBV4-2 to TRBJ2-1, with unresolved D. The germline V gene encodes CDR1 LGHNA and CDR2 YNFKEQ. The CDR3 spans 13 residues. Trimming left V 0 bases short and J 4 bases short, with 4 bases between. The CDR3 region is CASSQDLYNEQFF. In DNA form, the CDR3 reads TGTGCCAGCAGCCAAGACCTATACAATGAGCAGTTCTTC.

In this sample, this clone turned up once. This chain links TRBV4-1 with TRBJ1-2; weak D call: TRBD1 (5 bases). This CDR3 has 13 amino acids. Trimming removed 0 bases from V and 10 bases from J, with 12 bases in between. CDR1 is MGHRA, CDR2 YSYEKL, per germline. This CDR3 reads CASSQEGGADYTF. Written as DNA, the CDR3 is TGCGCCAGCAGCCAAGAGGGCGGGGCGGACTACACCTTC.

The rearrangement links TRBV15 to TRBJ2-3; tentatively, D is TRBD1 (6 bases). The CDR3 extends over 13 amino acids. Germline lookup yields CDR1 LNHNV and CDR2 YYDKDF (reference sequence). Trimming shortened V by 6 bases and J by 6 bases, and 13 bases separated the two germline ends. The CDR3 region has the DNA TGTGCCACCAGTAGCAGGGGCAGGGATACGCAGTATTTT. Its protein is CATSSRGRDTQYF.

The chain links TRBV11-3 to TRBJ2-1; 16 bases are shared with TRBD2. Unmatched junction bases numbered 6, after V lost 4 bases and J lost 9 bases. Germline V lookup: CDR1 SGHNT, CDR2 YENEEA. The CDR3 consists of 16 residues. The CDR3 coding sequence is TGTGCCAGCAGCTCCGGGACTAGCGGGGGGGTGAGTGAGCAGTTCTTC. Translation: CASSSGTSGGVSEQFF.

The J gene is TRBJ1-1, the V gene TRBV25-1; D not certain. Germline CDR1 MGHDK, CDR2 SYGVNS. V dropped 0 bases and J dropped 5 bases, with 7 bases sitting between them. The CDR3 spans 13 residues. The CDR3 region has the DNA TGTGCCAGCAGTGAATATGACGGGACTGAAGCTTTCTTT. Its translation is CASSEYDGTEAFF.

This chain connects TRBV5-1 to TRBJ1-3; D is ambiguous. This CDR3 is 14 amino acids long. From germline, CDR1 is SGHRS and CDR2 YFSETQ. Trimming removed 3 bases from V and 0 bases from J, with 7 bases in between. The CDR3 region has the DNA TGCGCCAGCAGCTACGGGAACTCTGGAAACACCATATATTTT. Amino acid sequence: CASSYGNSGNTIYF.

CDR3 sequence: CASSDIGGQGLCGYTF. CDR3 nucleotides: TGTGCCAGCAGTGATATCGGGGGACAGGGTTTATGTGGCTACACCTTC. The chain employs TRBV2 and TRBJ1-2; 9 bases align to TRBD1. CDR1 and CDR2 (germline): SNHLY, FYNNEI. The CDR3 extends over 16 amino acids. Unmatched junction bases numbered 12, after V lost 3 bases and J lost 7 bases.

The rearrangement joins TRBV5-1 to TRBJ1-4; D is ambiguous. CDR3 length: 14 amino acids. V was trimmed by 5 bases and J by 4 bases, leaving 12 bases between them. Germline values: CDR1 SGHRS, CDR2 YFSETQ. As DNA, the CDR3 is TGCGCCAGCAGTCGGGTGGGAGATAATGAAAAACTGTTTTTT. This codes for CASSRVGDNEKLFF.

This rearrangement joins TRBV19 to TRBJ1-2; no clear D. The germline V gene encodes CDR1 LNHDA and CDR2 SQIVND (reference sequence). The germline V and J ends were trimmed by 3 bases and 4 bases, with 9 bases remaining between them. CDR3 length equals 13 residues. DNA for the CDR3: TGTGCCAGTAGTATTGGGCGAGTCTATGGCTACACCTTC. Protein sequence: CASSIGRVYGYTF.

This chain links TRBV7-2 with TRBJ1-4; 7 nucleotides agree with TRBD1. Germline assignment: CDR1 SGHTA and CDR2 FQGNSA. This CDR3 has 13 residues. V lost 6 bases and J lost 7; bases outside the gene matches: 5. The chain's CDR3 is CASSQGGSEKLFF. The CDR3 bases are TGTGCCAGCAGTCAGGGGGGAAGTGAAAAACTGTTTTTT.

The chain has TRBV7-2 and TRBJ1-2; possibly TRBD1 for D (5 bases). Trimming removed 5 bases from V and 5 bases from J, with 18 bases in between. The germline CDR1 and CDR2 sequences are SGHTA and FQGNSA. This CDR3 contains 15 residues. CDR3 nucleotide sequence: TGTGCCAGCAGCCCCGGCGGGACGCAGACTTATGGCTACACCTTC. Its translation: CASSPGGTQTYGYTF. The variable domain in full, completed from reference TRBV7-2 and TRBJ1-2, reads GAGVSQSPSNKVTEKGKDVELRCDPISGHTALYWYRQSLGQGLEFLIYFQGNSAPDKSGLPSDRFSAERTGGSVSTLTIQRTQQEDSAVYLCASSPGGTQTYGYTFGSGTRLTVV.

This chain links TRBV10-3 with TRBJ2-7, with 9 bases lining up with TRBD2. The V gene end was trimmed by 6 bases and the J gene end by 1 base; junction bases not matched to a gene: 13. CDR1 is ENHRY and CDR2 is SYGVKD in the germline V gene. The CDR3 totals 17 residues. Here the CDR3 DNA reads TGTGCCATCAGCTCCTCGCGGGGGGGAGGGTCTTCCTACGAGCAGTACTTC. Protein: CAISSSRGGGSSYEQYF.

V usage is TRBV27 and J usage is TRBJ1-1, with D possibly TRBD1 on 5 matching bases. In germline, CDR1 is MNHEY, CDR2 SMNVEV (reference sequence). CDR3 length: 15 residues. Trimming left V 0 bases short and J 5 bases short, with 13 bases between. Here the CDR3 DNA reads TGTGCCAGCAGTTTATCGACCGGGGGGGGTACTGAAGCTTTCTTT. Protein sequence: CASSLSTGGGTEAFF.

This chain uses TRBV5-4 with TRBJ2-7; 7 nucleotides line up with TRBD1. CDR3 length: 13 residues. J gave up 2 bases and V 5 bases, and 4 bases lay outside the gene matches. Germline V gene data show CDR1 as SGHNT and CDR2 as YYREEE (reference sequence). CDR3 nucleotides: TGTGCCAGCAGAGACAGGGTAACCTACGAGCAGTACTTC. Protein sequence: CASRDRVTYEQYF.

The chain has TRBV7-8 and TRBJ1-4; 7 bases are a match to TRBD1. CDR1 is SGHVS and CDR2 is FQNEAQ in the germline V gene. V was clipped by 5 bases and J by 0 bases; unmatched bases: 15. This CDR3 comprises 19 residues. The chain's CDR3 is CASSHSWGDRQTTNEKLFF. CDR3 bases: TGTGCCAGCAGCCACAGCTGGGGGGACAGACAAACAACTAATGAAAAACTGTTTTTT.

V gene TRBV27 combines with J gene TRBJ1-2; 8 nucleotides line up with TRBD1. J was trimmed by 8 bases and V by 8 bases; bases with no gene match: 7. Germline CDR1 and CDR2: MNHEY and SMNVEV (reference sequence). The CDR3 runs to 12 residues. CDR3 sequence: CASSQGAGGYTF. As DNA, the CDR3 is TGTGCCAGCTCTCAGGGGGCAGGAGGCTACACCTTC.